The 21 T cell receptor beta chains below come from one sample, sequenced in a study of siplizumab effects on memory and regulatory T cells. Generated by immunoSEQ multiplex PCR, the TCRdb table keeps only in-frame clones and is missing some. This sample has about 100,000 clones; 94% occur once, and the top ten carry 1% to 1.5%. The sample comprised non-Treg CD4+ T cells sorted from blood. These receptors came from a human donor in good health.

CDR3 amino acids: CASTGLASPRADTQYF. The CDR3, as DNA: TGCGCCAGCACCGGCTTAGCTAGCCCTCGAGCAGATACGCAGTATTTT. The chain employs TRBV5-1 and TRBJ2-3; weak D call: TRBD2 (5 bases). The germline CDR1 and CDR2 sequences are SGHRS and YFSETQ. Trimming stripped 6 bases from V and 4 bases from J, with 21 bases between. The CDR3 contains 16 residues. The whole variable domain, remainder taken from reference TRBV5-1 and TRBJ2-3, is KAGVTQTPRYLIKTRGQQVTLSCSPISGHRSVSWYQQTPGQGLQFLFEYFSETQRNKGNFPGRFSGRQFSNSRSEMNVSTLELGDSALYLCASTGLASPRADTQYFGPGTRLTVL.

This clone has a single count. This chain links TRBV28 with TRBJ2-3; D is perhaps TRBD1 (7 bases). Trimming shortened V by 11 bases and J by 2 bases, and 23 bases separated the two germline ends. CDR3 length: 16 amino acids. Germline values: CDR1 MDHEN, CDR2 SYDVKM. The CDR3 coding sequence is TGTGCCGCATACCAACGGGCAGGGGGGATCACAGATACGCAGTATTTT. Translating gives CAAYQRAGGITDTQYF.

The chain links TRBV28 to TRBJ1-5; D perhaps matches TRBD1 (6 bases). The CDR3 contains 12 residues. CDR1 is MDHEN and CDR2 is SYDVKM in the germline V gene. V was pared by 7 bases and J by 6 bases, with 10 bases between. The CDR3 is CASITGSQPQHF. The DNA for the CDR3 is TGTGCCAGCATCACAGGGTCTCAGCCCCAGCATTTT.

The chain carries TRBV7-9 and TRBJ2-5; 8 nucleotides agree with TRBD2. V lost 4 bases and J lost 9; bases outside the gene matches: 7. Germline CDR1 is SEHNR and CDR2 is FQNEAQ (reference sequence). CDR3 length: 13 residues. The CDR3 DNA sequence: TGTGCCAGCAGCTACGGGGGGGAAGGATCCCAGTACTTC. This encodes CASSYGGEGSQYF.

The chain recombines TRBV15 with TRBJ1-5; 8 bases agree with TRBD1. V lost 3 bases, J lost 6 bases, and 16 bases stayed unmatched. The CDR3 is 18 amino acids. Germline V gives CDR1 LNHNV, CDR2 YYDKDF (reference sequence). CDR3 sequence (DNA): TGTGCCACCAGCAGGACGGGTCAACAGGGAACAGGGGGTCAGCCCCAGCATTTT. Translation gives CATSRTGQQGTGGQPQHF.

This clone was seen a few times. The V gene is TRBV6-5, the J gene TRBJ1-1; D is possibly TRBD1 (6 bases). Between the trimmed V and J ends, which lost 2 bases and 9 bases, there was a span of 16 bases. This CDR3 is 14 amino acids long. Germline V CDR1 and CDR2: MNHEY, SVGAGI. CDR3 nucleotide sequence: TGTGCCAGCAGTTACCGCCGACAGGCCAAACAAGCTTTCTTT. Its translation: CASSYRRQAKQAFF.

The chain combines TRBV7-3 with TRBJ2-2, with D unclear. V lost 3 bases to trimming and J lost 2 bases, with 7 bases between them. From germline, CDR1 is SGHTA and CDR2 FQGTGA. The CDR3 totals 14 residues. The CDR3 loop is CASSLGANTGELFF. DNA for the CDR3: TGTGCCAGCAGCTTGGGCGCAAACACCGGGGAGCTGTTTTTT.

V gene TRBV12-5 combines with J gene TRBJ1-2; D is undetermined. The germline V gene encodes CDR1 LGHNT and CDR2 FRNRAP. Trimming took off 6 bases at V and 4 bases at J, with 9 bases between the two ends. The CDR3 extends over 12 amino acids. In DNA form, the CDR3 reads TGTGCTAGTGGCCGGGAAACCTATGGCTACACCTTC. It encodes CASGRETYGYTF.

The V and J genes are TRBV13 and TRBJ2-7, with 12 bases matching TRBD1. V lost 3 bases, J lost 7 bases, and 4 bases stayed unmatched. Germline V gives CDR1 PRHDT, CDR2 FYEKMQ (reference sequence). This CDR3 is 14 amino acids long. This CDR3 is CASSLGQGAREQYF. The CDR3 coding sequence is TGTGCCAGCAGCTTGGGACAGGGGGCGCGAGAGCAGTACTTC.

V gene TRBV7-2 combines with J gene TRBJ2-1; possible D gene TRBD2, 5 bases. The germline CDR1 and CDR2 sequences are SGHTA and FQGNSA. The CDR3 contains 13 residues. Trimming took 5 bases from V and 12 from J, leaving 17 bases between them. This chain's CDR3 is CASSPPGRVRQFF. Written as DNA, the CDR3 is TGTGCCAGCAGCCCCCCGGGAAGAGTAAGGCAGTTCTTC.

The gene calls are TRBV7-9 and TRBJ2-7; D possibly matches TRBD1 or TRBD2 (5 bases each). The germline V gene encodes CDR1 SEHNR and CDR2 FQNEAQ (reference sequence). The CDR3 is 11 amino acids. V was clipped by 8 bases and J by 6 bases, with 11 bases between them. This CDR3 is CASGGAREQYF. CDR3 DNA sequence: TGTGCCAGCGGGGGAGCACGCGAGCAGTACTTC.

The genes are TRBV7-3 and TRBJ2-3; D remains unclear. Germline CDR1 and CDR2: SGHTA and FQGTGA. The length of the CDR3 is 12 residues. Trimming left V 3 bases short and J 3 bases short, with 4 bases between. The CDR3 nucleotides are TGTGCCAGCAGCTTTGGGACAGATACGCAGTATTTT. Residues: CASSFGTDTQYF. Full variable domain (remainder filled in from reference TRBV7-3 and TRBJ2-3): GAGVSQTPSNKVTEKGKYVELRCDPISGHTALYWYRQSLGQGPEFLIYFQGTGAADDSGLPNDRFFAVRPEGSVSTLKIQRTERGDSAVYLCASSFGTDTQYFGPGTRLTVL.

The count of this clone is one. The chain combines TRBV15 with TRBJ2-3; D uncertain. Trimming shortened V by 4 bases and J by 1 base, and 6 bases separated the two germline ends. The CDR3 covers 13 residues. Germline loops: CDR1 LNHNV, CDR2 YYDKDF (reference sequence). The CDR3 sequence is CATSTLRTDTQYF. The DNA for the CDR3 is TGTGCCACCAGCACACTTCGCACAGATACGCAGTATTTT.

The table lists this clone with a count of one. This sequence joins TRBV7-9 and TRBJ2-3, with D uncertain. V was clipped by 2 bases and J by 1 base, with 7 bases between them. This CDR3 is built from 14 residues. Germline lookup yields CDR1 SEHNR and CDR2 FQNEAQ (reference sequence). CDR3 sequence reads: CASSLSTGTDTQYF. The CDR3 DNA sequence: TGTGCCAGCAGCTTAAGTACGGGCACAGATACGCAGTATTTT.

This chain links TRBV29-1 with TRBJ2-7; 8 bases fit TRBD2. Germline loops: CDR1 SQVTM, CDR2 ANQGSEA. The J segment lost 6 bases and the V segment lost 3 bases, leaving 16 bases of the junction unmatched. The CDR3 length is 16 residues. CDR3 in DNA: TGCAGCGTTGATTTCGCGGAAGTAGCGGGAATGGGCGAGCAGTACTTC. Translation: CSVDFAEVAGMGEQYF.

The chain couples TRBV7-7 to TRBJ2-7; 8 bases line up with TRBD1. This CDR3 is built from 18 residues. CDR1 SSHAT and CDR2 FNYEAQ come from the germline V gene (reference sequence). The CDR3 spells CTSSLAGRGRGHSYEQYF. The CDR3 DNA is TGTACTAGCAGCTTAGCTGGCAGGGGGCGCGGGCACTCCTACGAGCAGTACTTC.

The CDR3 DNA follows: TGTGCCAGCAGCCCGACAGGGGTAGGGACTGAAGCTTTCTTT. This gives the protein CASSPTGVGTEAFF. The chain links TRBV27 to TRBJ1-1, with TRBD1 matching over 8 bases. CDR1 is MNHEY and CDR2 is SMNVEV in the germline V gene (reference sequence). CDR3 length: 14 residues. J was trimmed by 5 bases and V by 6 bases; bases with no gene match: 8.

This sequence joins TRBV1 and TRBJ2-5; the D segment call TRBD1 is taken from the table without a DNA check. TRBV1 constitutes a pseudogene. The CDR3 has 16 amino acids. This chain's CDR3 is CTSSRPGQGIGETQYF. The CDR3 DNA reads as TGCACCAGCAGCCGCCCGGGACAGGGGATAGGGGAGACCCAGTACTTC.

V gene TRBV13 combines with J gene TRBJ2-2, with 8 nucleotides matching TRBD2. The CDR3 is 16 residues long. From germline, CDR1 is PRHDT and CDR2 FYEKMQ (reference sequence). The ends lost 3 bases at V and 7 bases at J; junction bases unmatched: 10. The DNA of the CDR3 is TGTGCCAGCAGCTTCGGAGCGGGAGAAATAAGCGGGGAGCTGTTTTTT. Protein sequence: CASSFGAGEISGELFF.

The V gene is TRBV7-9, the J gene TRBJ1-1; 9 positions match TRBD1. The trim removed 4 bases at V and 1 base at J, leaving 10 bases unmatched. The CDR3 is 17 amino acids. CDR1 is SEHNR, CDR2 FQNEAQ, per germline (reference sequence). As DNA, the CDR3 is TGTGCCAGCAGCTCACGGGACAGGGAGAATGGGAACACTGAAGCTTTCTTT. Amino acid sequence: CASSSRDRENGNTEAFF.

The chain links TRBV2 to TRBJ2-2; D might be TRBD1 or TRBD2, each matching 7 bases. From germline, CDR1 is SNHLY and CDR2 FYNNEI. V lost 7 bases to trimming and J lost 7 bases, with 16 bases between them. The CDR3 is made up of 14 amino acids. DNA of the CDR3: TGTGCCAGCACAAGGGAGGGGGCGATCGGGGAGCTGTTTTTT. It encodes CASTREGAIGELFF.